Each of the 21 T cell receptor beta chains below was sequenced from the same sample in a study of T cell responses to AZD1222 COVID-19 vaccine. The repertoire was sequenced with immunoSEQ multiplex PCR; TCRdb's copy has only in-frame clones and lacks some. The data contain more than 150,000 clones, over 80% of them seen just once; the ten biggest clones take up roughly 6%. The material sequenced was peripheral blood, taken on day 0 of AZD1222 vaccination. The receptors here all came from an adult in good health.

The chain carries TRBV27 and TRBJ2-1; D possibly uses TRBD1 or TRBD2 (5 bases each). Germline V gene lookup returns CDR1 MNHEY and CDR2 SMNVEV (reference sequence). Trimming took 4 bases from V and 6 from J, leaving 13 bases between them. The CDR3 totals 14 residues. Written as DNA, the CDR3 is TGTGCCAGCAGTTCCACTCCGGGACGCAATGAGCAGTTCTTC. Protein product: CASSSTPGRNEQFF.

The genes are TRBV7-9 and TRBJ1-6; D remains ambiguous. CDR1 is SEHNR and CDR2 is FQNEAQ in the germline V gene (reference sequence). With 0 bases removed from V and 9 bases from J, the gap between germline ends came to 12 bases. This CDR3 is built from 15 residues. The CDR3 coding sequence is TGTGCCAGCAGCTTAGCGCGGGCAGGTAGTTCACCCCTCCACTTT. Protein product: CASSLARAGSSPLHF.

The genes are TRBV2 and TRBJ1-5, with no clear D. Germline V gives CDR1 SNHLY, CDR2 FYNNEI. With 3 bases removed from V and 0 bases from J, the gap between germline ends came to 6 bases. The CDR3 contains 14 residues. CDR3 sequence (DNA): TGTGCCAGCAGTGAGCTGACTAGCAATCAGCCCCAGCATTTT. Translation gives CASSELTSNQPQHF.

This rearrangement joins TRBV28 to TRBJ1-4, with a weak D call TRBD1 (6 bases). V lost 3 bases and J 8 bases, leaving 16 bases between the germline ends. The CDR3 has 15 residues. Looked up from germline, CDR1 is MDHEN and CDR2 is SYDVKM. CDR3 region: CASSLRTGRKEKLFF. As DNA, the CDR3 is TGTGCCAGCAGTTTGCGTACAGGGCGGAAAGAAAAACTGTTTTTT. The whole variable domain, remainder taken from reference TRBV28 and TRBJ1-4, is DVKVTQSSRYLVKRTGEKVFLECVQDMDHENMFWYRQDPGLGLRLIYFSYDVKMKEKGDIPEGYSVSREKKERFSLILESASTNQTSMYLCASSLRTGRKEKLFFGSGTQLSVL.

V and J are TRBV10-3 and TRBJ1-6, with D maybe TRBD1 (6 bases). There are 15 residues in the CDR3. Looked up from germline, CDR1 is ENHRY and CDR2 is SYGVKD. Trimming removed 0 bases at V and 7 bases at J, with 10 bases between. Here the CDR3 DNA reads TGTGCCATCAGTGAGTCCGGGGGGCGGAATTCACCCCTCCACTTT. This encodes CAISESGGRNSPLHF.

The chain joins TRBV3-1 (or the pseudogene TRBV3-2) to TRBJ2-3; no reliable D call. The germline V and J ends were trimmed by 5 bases and 0 bases, with 18 bases remaining between them. The CDR3 runs 17 residues. Looked up from germline, CDR1 is LGHDT and CDR2 is YNNKEL (reference sequence). The CDR3 sequence is CASSETRYGTSTDTQYF. CDR3 DNA sequence: TGTGCCAGCAGCGAAACACGGTACGGTACTAGCACAGATACGCAGTATTTT.

The chain employs TRBV12-3 or TRBV12-4 and TRBJ2-7; D tentatively fits TRBD1 or TRBD2 (5 bases each). This CDR3 comprises 13 residues. The V and J ends lost 3 bases and 3 bases respectively, with 9 bases between them. The CDR3 DNA is TGTGCCAGCAGTTTCGGGGACCGCTACGAGCAGTACTTC. This codes for CASSFGDRYEQYF.

The V and J genes are TRBV4-1 and TRBJ2-5; D gene unclear. Germline V gene lookup returns CDR1 MGHRA and CDR2 YSYEKL. This CDR3 spans 15 amino acids. Trimming removed 0 bases at V and 5 bases at J, with 13 bases between. The CDR3 coding sequence is TGCGCCAGCAGCCAAGATGGCCAAAGTGGGGAGACCCAGTACTTC. Translation gives CASSQDGQSGETQYF.

This clone was recorded only once. The chain recombines TRBV30 with TRBJ1-5, with 7 bases aligning to TRBD1. In germline, CDR1 is GTSNPN, CDR2 SVGIG (reference sequence). This CDR3 region has 16 residues. Unmatched junction bases numbered 5, after V lost 0 bases and J lost 0 bases. CDR3 sequence reads: CAWSVGTAYSNQPQHF. The CDR3 DNA follows: TGTGCCTGGAGTGTAGGGACAGCTTATAGCAATCAGCCCCAGCATTTT.

The chain employs TRBV28 and TRBJ2-2, with D possibly being TRBD2 (5 bases). CDR1 is MDHEN, CDR2 SYDVKM, per germline. V lost 4 bases, J lost 7 bases, and 7 bases lay in between. The CDR3 sequence is 12 residues long. The CDR3 DNA is TGTGCCAGCAGTTCGGGGAGCGGGGAGCTGTTTTTT. Protein: CASSSGSGELFF.

Only a few counts were recorded for this clone. The CDR3 reads CASSLGQGKSPLHF. In DNA, the CDR3 is TGTGCCAGCAGCTTAGGACAGGGGAAATCACCCCTCCACTTT. The V and J genes are TRBV7-9 and TRBJ1-6, with TRBD1 matching over 8 bases. The trim removed 1 base at V and 10 bases at J, leaving 3 bases unmatched. Germline V lookup: CDR1 SEHNR, CDR2 FQNEAQ (reference sequence). The CDR3 runs to 14 residues.

This clone has only one observation. The chain is built from TRBV7-6 and TRBJ2-5; D perhaps matches TRBD2 (5 bases). Between the trimmed V and J ends, which lost 3 bases and 5 bases, there was a span of 16 bases. This CDR3 has 15 residues. Germline V gene sequence: CDR1 SGHVS, CDR2 FNYEAQ. Written as DNA, the CDR3 is TGTGCCAGCAGCTTGGAGGTCTCCTTTGGGGAGACCCAGTACTTC. It yields the protein CASSLEVSFGETQYF.

This sequence joins TRBV28 and TRBJ2-7; 8 nucleotides line up with TRBD2. J gave up 1 base and V 6 bases, and 11 bases lay outside the gene matches. CDR3 size: 16 residues. Germline CDR1 MDHEN, CDR2 SYDVKM. CDR3 amino acids: CASSLLTSGGSYEQYF. The CDR3 coding sequence is TGTGCCAGCAGCCTTTTAACTAGCGGTGGGTCCTACGAGCAGTACTTC.

This clone came up once. The genes are TRBV27 and TRBJ2-3; TRBD1 or TRBD2 may be the D gene (5 bases each). This CDR3 spans 17 amino acids. Deletions cut 7 bases from V and 1 base from J, with 21 bases between. Per germline, CDR1 MNHEY and CDR2 SMNVEV (reference sequence). CDR3 DNA sequence: TGTGCCAGCACCCTTCGTGAGGGGACCCATCGCACAGATACGCAGTATTTT. The encoded protein is CASTLREGTHRTDTQYF.

V usage is TRBV6-5 and J usage is TRBJ1-1; D unresolved. The V gene's germline CDR1 is MNHEY and CDR2 SVGAGI. The CDR3 consists of 13 residues. V gave up 7 bases and J gave up 0 bases, with 9 bases separating them. The CDR3 region is CASNQNLNTEAFF. In DNA form, the CDR3 reads TGTGCCAGCAATCAGAACTTGAACACTGAAGCTTTCTTT.

The chain uses TRBV6-2 or TRBV6-3 and TRBJ2-7, with D unclear. V was pared by 2 bases and J by 1 base, with 6 bases between. The CDR3 is 13 amino acids. The germline CDR1 and CDR2 sequences are MNHEY and SVGEGT. In DNA, the CDR3 is TGTGCCAGCAGTTACCGGGTTTCCTACGAGCAGTACTTC. It is translated as CASSYRVSYEQYF.

The gene calls are TRBV19 and TRBJ1-2, with D hard to call. Trimming left V 5 bases short and J 5 bases short, with 9 bases between. The CDR3 is made up of 12 amino acids. Germline V CDR1 and CDR2: LNHDA, SQIVND (reference sequence). The CDR3 DNA is TGTGCCAGTAGTCAACTTTCTTATGGCTACACCTTC. It codes for CASSQLSYGYTF.

The rearrangement uses TRBV14 and TRBJ1-6; D is ambiguous. Germline CDR1 is SGHDN and CDR2 is FVKESK. The CDR3 extends over 13 amino acids. Trimming pared 3 bases from V and 8 bases from J, leaving 8 bases between. The CDR3, as DNA: TGTGCCAGCAGCCATCTAGGGTATTCACCCCTCCACTTT. It is translated as CASSHLGYSPLHF.

V usage is TRBV18 and J usage is TRBJ2-3, with a tentative D call TRBD1 (6 bases). In germline, CDR1 is KGHSH, CDR2 LQKENI. The CDR3 runs to 17 residues. Between the trimmed V and J ends, which lost 4 bases and 2 bases, there was a span of 19 bases. The CDR3 DNA reads as TGTGCCAGCTCACTTGGGTCTAGGGGGACCCACACAGATACGCAGTATTTT. This translates into CASSLGSRGTHTDTQYF.

The chain joins TRBV28 to TRBJ1-4; D is uncertain. The germline CDR1 and CDR2 sequences are MDHEN and SYDVKM. The V end lost 4 bases, the J end lost 4 bases, and 13 bases lay between the germline ends. This CDR3 is built from 15 residues. CDR3 coding DNA: TGTGCCAGCAGTTCCCTACAGCATCTTAATGAAAAACTGTTTTTT. Translating gives CASSSLQHLNEKLFF.

V usage is TRBV6-1 and J usage is TRBJ2-5; D is unclear. The CDR3 consists of 11 residues. V shed 0 bases and J shed 5 bases, with 1 base lying between them. The germline V gene has CDR1 MNHNS and CDR2 SASEGT. CDR3 residues: CASSEAETQYF. In DNA, the CDR3 is TGTGCCAGCAGTGAAGCTGAGACCCAGTACTTC.